A selection of T cell receptor beta chains follows, all from one sample in a study of CD8+ T cells in alopecia areata. TCRdb keeps only in-frame clones here, not all; method: immunoSEQ multiplex PCR. Here the sample spans under 250,000 clones, approximately 70% being singletons. This specimen consisted of CD4+ T cells sorted from blood, obtained between weeks 43 and 45, from a patient treated with tofacitinib. Receptors were obtained from a human donor with alopecia areata. The CDR3 runs from the conserved cysteine through the conserved F or W. The order of the fields is clone size, CDR3 length, D gene, J gene, V gene, CDR3 protein, CDR3 DNA. A D gene is named only where the DNA matches it firmly. Only part of the rows carry a size: once, few, many, or a class if the clone is expanded.

clone_size: -
cdr3_length: 14
d_call: -
j_call: TRBJ1-1
v_call: TRBV6-5
cdr3_aa: CASSSFLMNTEAFF
cdr3_nt: TGTGCCAGCAGTTCTTTTCTTATGAACACTGAAGCTTTCTTT

clone_size: -
cdr3_length: 13
d_call: TRBD1
j_call: TRBJ1-1
v_call: TRBV29-1
cdr3_aa: CSVEDGQENEAFF
cdr3_nt: TGCAGCGTTGAAGATGGACAGGAGAACGAAGCTTTCTTT

clone_size: few
cdr3_length: 12
d_call: -
j_call: TRBJ1-1
v_call: TRBV29-1
cdr3_aa: CSGGLGNTEAFF
cdr3_nt: TGCAGCGGGGGTCTCGGGAACACTGAAGCTTTCTTT

clone_size: -
cdr3_length: 14
d_call: -
j_call: TRBJ1-1
v_call: TRBV28
cdr3_aa: CASSLPSPLGEAFF
cdr3_nt: TGTGCCAGCAGTTTACCCTCCCCGTTAGGTGAAGCTTTCTTT

clone_size: -
cdr3_length: 16
d_call: -
j_call: TRBJ1-4
v_call: TRBV28
cdr3_aa: CASSPSLGRANEKLFF
cdr3_nt: TGTGCCAGCAGCCCCAGTCTGGGGAGGGCTAATGAAAAACTGTTTTTT

clone_size: -
cdr3_length: 15
d_call: -
j_call: TRBJ1-6
v_call: TRBV11-2
cdr3_aa: CASSSRLSYNSPLHF
cdr3_nt: TGTGCCAGCAGCTCTCGTCTCTCCTATAATTCACCCCTCCACTTT

clone_size: few
cdr3_length: 13
d_call: -
j_call: TRBJ1-1
v_call: TRBV5-1
cdr3_aa: CASSYGGNTEAFF
cdr3_nt: TGCGCCAGCAGCTACGGGGGAAACACTGAAGCTTTCTTT

clone_size: -
cdr3_length: 13
d_call: -
j_call: TRBJ1-2
v_call: TRBV15
cdr3_aa: CATSRNTDYGYTF
cdr3_nt: TGTGCCACCAGCAGGAACACGGACTATGGCTACACCTTC

clone_size: -
cdr3_length: 13
d_call: -
j_call: TRBJ2-7
v_call: TRBV7-2
cdr3_aa: CASSLGNRYEQYF
cdr3_nt: TGTGCCAGCAGCTTAGGAAATAGGTACGAGCAGTACTTC

clone_size: -
cdr3_length: 15
d_call: TRBD1
j_call: TRBJ2-5
v_call: TRBV5-1
cdr3_aa: CASSLAGQTQETQYF
cdr3_nt: TGCGCCAGCAGCTTGGCGGGACAGACCCAAGAGACCCAGTACTTC

clone_size: once
cdr3_length: 15
d_call: -
j_call: TRBJ2-2
v_call: TRBV4-3
cdr3_aa: CASSQAGSNTGELFF
cdr3_nt: TGCGCCAGCAGCCAAGCAGGTTCGAACACCGGGGAGCTGTTTTTT

clone_size: -
cdr3_length: 14
d_call: -
j_call: TRBJ1-2
v_call: TRBV2
cdr3_aa: CASKEQSGDYGYTF
cdr3_nt: TGTGCCAGCAAGGAACAGTCTGGGGACTATGGCTACACCTTC

clone_size: -
cdr3_length: 11
d_call: -
j_call: TRBJ2-7
v_call: TRBV2
cdr3_aa: CATAQSYEQYF
cdr3_nt: TGTGCCACAGCACAGAGCTACGAGCAGTACTTC

clone_size: -
cdr3_length: 16
d_call: -
j_call: TRBJ2-5
v_call: TRBV7-2
cdr3_aa: CASSGKGGGATETQYF
cdr3_nt: TGTGCCAGCAGCGGAAAGGGAGGGGGGGCCACGGAGACCCAGTACTTC

clone_size: -
cdr3_length: 12
d_call: -
j_call: TRBJ2-5
v_call: TRBV7-9
cdr3_aa: CASSLFQETQYF
cdr3_nt: TGTGCCAGCAGCTTGTTTCAAGAGACCCAGTACTTC

clone_size: few
cdr3_length: 15
d_call: -
j_call: TRBJ1-2
v_call: TRBV7-3
cdr3_aa: CASSLTPADLGGYTF
cdr3_nt: TGTGCCAGCAGCTTAACGCCGGCTGATTTGGGTGGCTACACCTTC

clone_size: -
cdr3_length: 16
d_call: -
j_call: TRBJ1-2
v_call: TRBV4-3
cdr3_aa: CASSQQAGWGISGYTF
cdr3_nt: TGCGCCAGCAGCCAACAGGCAGGGTGGGGGATTAGTGGCTACACCTTC

clone_size: once
cdr3_length: 15
d_call: TRBD2
j_call: TRBJ2-5
v_call: TRBV30
cdr3_aa: CAWSPLAGAKETQYF
cdr3_nt: TGTGCCTGGAGCCCACTAGCGGGGGCTAAAGAGACCCAGTACTTC

clone_size: few
cdr3_length: 14
d_call: -
j_call: TRBJ2-6
v_call: TRBV27
cdr3_aa: CASSFSSGANVLTF
cdr3_nt: TGTGCCAGCAGTTTTAGCTCTGGGGCCAACGTCCTGACTTTC

clone_size: -
cdr3_length: 13
d_call: -
j_call: TRBJ2-5
v_call: TRBV30
cdr3_aa: CAWSVRAQETQYF
cdr3_nt: TGTGCCTGGAGTGTACGTGCTCAAGAGACCCAGTACTTC

clone_size: -
cdr3_length: 16
d_call: TRBD1
j_call: TRBJ2-1
v_call: TRBV5-1
cdr3_aa: CASSPDREAMHNEQFF
cdr3_nt: TGCGCCAGCAGCCCGGACAGGGAGGCGATGCACAATGAGCAGTTCTTC

clone_size: -
cdr3_length: 15
d_call: TRBD2
j_call: TRBJ2-2
v_call: TRBV6-1
cdr3_aa: CASSATSGGTGELFF
cdr3_nt: TGTGCCAGCAGTGCCACTAGCGGGGGAACCGGGGAGCTGTTTTTT

clone_size: -
cdr3_length: 16
d_call: -
j_call: TRBJ1-1
v_call: TRBV5-5
cdr3_aa: CASSLVLTGRYTEAFF
cdr3_nt: TGTGCCAGCAGCTTGGTTTTGACCGGACGGTACACTGAAGCTTTCTTT

clone_size: -
cdr3_length: 14
d_call: -
j_call: TRBJ1-1
v_call: TRBV29-1
cdr3_aa: CSVATRLTNTEAFF
cdr3_nt: TGCAGCGTCGCTACCCGACTTACGAACACTGAAGCTTTCTTT

clone_size: once
cdr3_length: 13
d_call: -
j_call: TRBJ1-1
v_call: TRBV29-1
cdr3_aa: CSVREKMNTEAFF
cdr3_nt: TGCAGCGTTCGGGAGAAAATGAACACTGAAGCTTTCTTT

clone_size: once
cdr3_length: 14
d_call: -
j_call: TRBJ2-1
v_call: TRBV5-6
cdr3_aa: CASHGGASRNEQFF
cdr3_nt: TGTGCCAGCCACGGAGGGGCCTCCCGGAATGAGCAGTTCTTC

clone_size: few
cdr3_length: 14
d_call: -
j_call: TRBJ1-2
v_call: TRBV7-2
cdr3_aa: CASSLTGIDYGYTF
cdr3_nt: TGTGCCAGCAGCTTAACGGGGATCGACTATGGCTACACCTTC

clone_size: few
cdr3_length: 16
d_call: -
j_call: TRBJ1-2
v_call: TRBV15
cdr3_aa: CATSSGASLTNYGYTF
cdr3_nt: TGTGCCACCAGCAGTGGGGCATCCCTTACTAACTATGGCTACACCTTC

clone_size: many
cdr3_length: 13
d_call: -
j_call: TRBJ1-6
v_call: TRBV30
cdr3_aa: CAWGRGKNSPLHF
cdr3_nt: TGTGCCTGGGGCAGGGGCAAGAATTCACCCCTCCACTTT

clone_size: -
cdr3_length: 14
d_call: -
j_call: TRBJ1-5
v_call: TRBV30
cdr3_aa: CAWSVGGDNQPQHF
cdr3_nt: TGTGCCTGGAGTGTCGGGGGGGACAATCAGCCCCAGCATTTT

clone_size: -
cdr3_length: 18
d_call: -
j_call: TRBJ1-3
v_call: TRBV5-6
cdr3_aa: CASSPPDRRLYSGNTIYF
cdr3_nt: TGTGCCAGCAGCCCACCGGACCGCCGTCTATACTCTGGAAACACCATATATTTT

clone_size: -
cdr3_length: 13
d_call: -
j_call: TRBJ1-3
v_call: TRBV30
cdr3_aa: CAWSVDRGNTIYF
cdr3_nt: TGTGCCTGGAGTGTCGACAGAGGAAACACCATATATTTT

clone_size: once
cdr3_length: 16
d_call: TRBD1
j_call: TRBJ1-2
v_call: TRBV7-2
cdr3_aa: CASSPADRGRIYGYTF
cdr3_nt: TGTGCCAGCAGCCCTGCGGACAGGGGGCGAATCTATGGCTACACCTTC

clone_size: -
cdr3_length: 14
d_call: -
j_call: TRBJ1-2
v_call: TRBV11-3
cdr3_aa: CASSPRTGNYGYTF
cdr3_nt: TGTGCCAGCAGCCCACGGACGGGTAACTATGGCTACACCTTC

clone_size: -
cdr3_length: 13
d_call: TRBD2
j_call: TRBJ2-1
v_call: TRBV5-1
cdr3_aa: CASSVLADNEQFF
cdr3_nt: TGCGCCAGCAGCGTCCTAGCGGACAATGAGCAGTTCTTC

clone_size: once
cdr3_length: 15
d_call: TRBD1
j_call: TRBJ1-4
v_call: TRBV4-3
cdr3_aa: CASSPKRTGGGKLFF
cdr3_nt: TGCGCCAGCAGCCCAAAAAGAACAGGGGGTGGAAAACTGTTTTTT

clone_size: -
cdr3_length: 16
d_call: TRBD2
j_call: TRBJ2-1
v_call: TRBV7-2
cdr3_aa: CASSSGLAGGNNEQFF
cdr3_nt: TGTGCCAGCAGCTCGGGACTAGCGGGGGGAAACAATGAGCAGTTCTTC

clone_size: -
cdr3_length: 14
d_call: -
j_call: TRBJ2-3
v_call: TRBV5-6
cdr3_aa: CASSLGTVPDTQYF
cdr3_nt: TGTGCCAGCAGCTTGGGGACAGTTCCAGATACGCAGTATTTT

clone_size: -
cdr3_length: 14
d_call: -
j_call: TRBJ1-1
v_call: TRBV10-3
cdr3_aa: CATKVMAGTTEAFF
cdr3_nt: TGTGCCACCAAGGTCATGGCAGGTACTACTGAAGCTTTCTTT

clone_size: once
cdr3_length: 13
d_call: -
j_call: TRBJ2-7
v_call: TRBV7-3
cdr3_aa: CASSVDRSYEQYF
cdr3_nt: TGTGCCAGCAGCGTAGACAGGTCCTACGAGCAGTACTTC

clone_size: -
cdr3_length: 12
d_call: -
j_call: TRBJ2-7
v_call: TRBV29-1
cdr3_aa: CSAGVGSTEQYF
cdr3_nt: TGCAGCGCCGGAGTTGGGTCTACCGAGCAGTACTTC

clone_size: -
cdr3_length: 18
d_call: TRBD2
j_call: TRBJ2-6
v_call: TRBV5-6
cdr3_aa: CASTIAGGRSSGANVLTF
cdr3_nt: TGTGCCAGCACGATAGCGGGGGGTAGAAGTTCTGGGGCCAACGTCCTGACTTTC

clone_size: -
cdr3_length: 15
d_call: -
j_call: TRBJ2-5
v_call: TRBV10-3
cdr3_aa: CAISESTDGTGTQYF
cdr3_nt: TGTGCCATCAGTGAGTCCACTGACGGGACGGGGACCCAGTACTTC

clone_size: -
cdr3_length: 14
d_call: -
j_call: TRBJ1-5
v_call: TRBV5-1
cdr3_aa: CASSLGVSNQPQHF
cdr3_nt: TGCGCCAGCAGCTTGGGGGTGAGCAATCAGCCCCAGCATTTT

clone_size: many
cdr3_length: 13
d_call: -
j_call: TRBJ2-7
v_call: TRBV2
cdr3_aa: CATRTRWDYEQYF
cdr3_nt: TGTGCCACCAGGACACGGTGGGACTACGAGCAGTACTTC

clone_size: many
cdr3_length: 13
d_call: -
j_call: TRBJ1-6
v_call: TRBV7-3
cdr3_aa: CASSLRHNSPLHF
cdr3_nt: TGTGCCAGCAGCTTACGCCATAATTCACCCCTCCACTTT

clone_size: -
cdr3_length: 15
d_call: TRBD1
j_call: TRBJ1-2
v_call: TRBV6-5
cdr3_aa: CASKKQGPTNYGYTF
cdr3_nt: TGTGCCAGCAAGAAACAGGGGCCAACTAACTATGGCTACACCTTC

clone_size: -
cdr3_length: 12
d_call: -
j_call: TRBJ2-7
v_call: TRBV6-1
cdr3_aa: CAGAQEYYEQYF
cdr3_nt: TGTGCCGGGGCACAAGAATATTACGAGCAGTACTTC

clone_size: few
cdr3_length: 14
d_call: -
j_call: TRBJ1-1
v_call: TRBV4-3
cdr3_aa: CASSQQQVNTEAFF
cdr3_nt: TGCGCCAGCAGCCAACAGCAGGTGAACACTGAAGCTTTCTTT

clone_size: -
cdr3_length: 10
d_call: -
j_call: TRBJ1-1
v_call: TRBV30
cdr3_aa: CAGGNTEAFF
cdr3_nt: TGTGCCGGGGGAAACACTGAAGCTTTCTTT